This TCR beta chain was recorded in a study of blood T cell repertoires in COVID-19. Across the whole study: COVID-19 samples from acute and convalescent phases originated in the United States, Italy and Spain. PBMCs, B-cell-depleted T cells, or T cells were the source of the cDNA or gDNA that made up the material.

Here immunoSEQ multiplex PCR was the method, and the copy in TCRdb shows in-frame clones only, minus some. Of about half a million clones in the sample, approximately 85% are singletons; the top ten hold approximately 3.2%. Germline values: CDR1 LNHDA, CDR2 SQIVND (reference sequence). This CDR3 has 15 amino acids. Germline trimming cut 2 bases from V and 10 bases from J; bases unmatched to any gene: 13. The rearrangement uses TRBV19 and TRBJ1-1, with 7 bases matching TRBD1. The sequence came from a human donor in a cohort sampled during active COVID-19. What was sequenced was peripheral blood. The CDR3 reads CASSISSSARGAAFF. CDR3 bases: TGTGCCAGTAGTATATCTTCTTCCGCCAGGGGGGCAGCTTTCTTT.